The source of this T cell receptor beta chain is a study of identical twins (dated by TCRdb to 2016 to 2017). Context from the whole study: To test whether fetal clonotypes persist, the study used deep sequencing on TCR alpha and beta repertoires from monozygotic twins, unrelated adults of various ages, and cord blood. Replicate twin experiments were performed at different times using different library preparation protocols to rule out contamination. General findings and caveats noted by the study authors: In monozygotic twins, out-of-frame TCR alpha sharing was systematically underestimated by recombination models, although the models agreed with sharing between unrelated individuals. Abundant cord blood beta clonotypes had fewer insertions, young adult naive repertoires showed a similar but weaker trend, and memory repertoires showed no such trend. Excess twin sharing in beta out-of-frame sequences was weaker because fewer shared sequences lowered the signal-to-noise ratio. Compared with coincidental sharing between unrelated individuals, out-of-frame TCR alpha sequences shared between twins had an excess of sequences with low generation probability. Because the same donors could not be followed over many years, the conclusions relied on cross-sectional statistical analysis. Invariant T cells such as MAIT and iNKT could partly confound zero-insertion analyses, although diverse VJ usage argued against such confounding for most clonotypes.

As for this clonotype: Its antigen has not been determined. Base qualities are missing; no much larger clone stands one base away.

Libraries were made using 5' RACE. The instrument was an Illumina HiSeq 2000. A universal primer binding site was introduced by template switching, and a unique molecular identifier was present in the final cDNA, enabling accurate counting of TCR cDNA molecules. Specific primers in the conserved constant-segment region were used to synthesize first-strand cDNA for the TCR alpha and beta chains. To control for contamination, every cDNA library was double barcoded, receiving both a SMART-Mk sample barcode and Illumina barcodes. TruSeq adapter sequences and Illumina sample barcodes were added in two successive PCR steps. TCR alpha and beta cDNA libraries were sequenced on the Illumina HiSeq platform with custom primers. In the original analysis: MiGEC was used to process raw reads and extract unique molecular identifiers, and MiXCR was used to find CDR3 positions. Recombination models were inferred per individual with the repgenHMM and IGoR tools using an EM algorithm. Shared clonotypes were analyzed with the tcR package in R, and sharing was normalized by the product of cloneset sizes. To study raw recombination free of thymic and clonal selection effects, out-of-frame nonproductive sequences were analyzed. The public reads were reprocessed in TCRdb via fastp at Q25 and MiXCR, keeping in-frame beta chains. A single entry per CDR3 protein holds the most common genes and DNA from its merged rows. The V and J calls were determined by TCRdb, not by the authors. Recorded for this sample are a few hundred thousand distinct CDR3 sequences; roughly 8% of them occurred a single time. Together, the top ten hold less than 4% of the sample.

Every donor was a healthy Caucasian. Three pairs of female monozygotic twins, all aged about 18 to 30 years, made up the twin cohort. Positive isolation kits from Invitrogen were used to isolate CD4+ and CD8+ T cell populations. Via the germline V gene, CDR1 is MDHEN and CDR2 SYDVKM. From its cysteine to its phenylalanine, the CDR3 spans 16 amino acids. Kept here is only the CDR3 DNA, which spans 48 bases and is read in frame from base 1. V was cut back by 3 bases and J by 0 bases, leaving a gap of 12 bases between them. The sample also formed part of further work on yellow fever vaccine responses in identical twins. The second investigation adds: The T cell response to vaccination in identical twins was reported by the authors to appear partly convergent and partly personalized. In the study, vaccine-responding T cell clones were precisely tracked in identical twins.

The chain is encoded by TRBV28 joined to TRBJ1-3; there is no confident call for the D gene. Material for sequencing was CD8+ T cells sorted from blood. The clonotype comes from a woman under 30 in good health. The CDR3 protein sequence reads: CASSFFQAPSGNTIYF. The nucleotide sequence is given as TGTGCCAGCAGTTTTTTCCAGGCTCCCTCTGGAAACACCATATATTTT.